This T cell receptor (beta chain) was recorded in a study of cytotoxic CD8 clonotypes in ibrutinib-treated CLL (dated by TCRdb to about 2021). Describing the broader study: In this cohort, some 16 patients were treatment-naive and under 13 were relapsed/refractory, while about 17 had unmutated IGHV. Response samples were taken after a median of approximately 12 months on treatment, ranging from 6 to 36 months. All remission and progressive disease samples were collected while patients were still receiving ibrutinib. An average of around 260,000 productive templates and about 100,000 productive rearrangements was obtained per sample. Of the roughly 90 participants in the trial, roughly 25 had longitudinal samples available. Partial responses were observed in about 24 patients and complete responses in 2; after a median follow-up of 68 months, remission was maintained in 14 patients and progression was observed in about twelve. Cryopreserved peripheral blood mononuclear cells were collected before treatment, at response, and at either disease progression or sustained remission.

Clipping removes 1 base from V and 15 bases from J, with 6 as the unmatched junction base count. The CDR3 runs 11 residues from the cysteine to the phenylalanine. Left in the record is the CDR3 DNA by itself, 33 bases read in frame from the first base. The CDR1 and CDR2 encoded by the germline V gene are SQVTM and ANQGSEA. The sample's time point, from its label and the paper: approximately eleven months on ibrutinib. For TCR beta library preparation, roughly 2.2 micrograms of genomic DNA were isolated from cryopreserved PBMCs. Longitudinal blood samples from CLL patients on ibrutinib monotherapy underwent high-throughput TCR beta sequencing. The patients were enrolled in a single-center, open-label phase 2 trial of ibrutinib monotherapy. This clone appeared a few times. Its antigen is not yet known. Per-base qualities were not stored, and no clone one base away is much larger. Study-wide findings and limitations: Baseline clonality exceeded that of age-matched healthy donors and correlated strongly with circulating CD8+ T-cell counts. Clonality rose at ibrutinib response, remained stable during sustained remission, and dropped back toward baseline at progression. Public clonotypes were rare and either shrank or stayed stable during treatment, and the rise in clonality at ibrutinib response reflected expansion of private clonotypes. Sampling times were not matched between sustained-remission and progressing patients, and lymph node repertoires were not studied.

The goal of deep resolution MiSeq sequencing was a depth between 1 in 1 million and 1 in 200,000 T cells, and coverage averaged 10x per clonotype. The immunoSEQ hsTCRB Kit was used to generate the TCR beta libraries. In the source study's methods: Data were analyzed with ImmunoSEQ Data Assistant and ImmunoSEQ Analyzer, with V, D and J genes assigned per IMGT definitions. Clonality, which ranges from 0 to 1, was calculated as one minus the normalized Shannon entropy of productive rearrangement frequencies. Public clonotype analysis was restricted to overrepresented clonotypes comprising at least 0.05% of each patient's repertoire. Repertoires from some twelve age-matched healthy donors in immuneACCESS were used as clonality controls. TCRdb mirrors the immuneACCESS table, restricted to in-frame sequences. Some clones are absent from its copies; in checked studies, under half trace to an unresolved V gene, and the reason for the others is unknown. The D gene and trimming were derived from the DNA, and the V and J assignments and clone size from that table. For this sample the table gives approximately 190,000 clones, of which 70% were detected only once. The top ten constitute roughly 6.4% of the sample.

The receptor's source is a human donor with chronic lymphocytic leukemia. Sample: PBMCs, taken after 12 months of ibrutinib treatment. The sequence links TRBV29-1 to TRBJ2-1, with 7 bases aligning to TRBD2. The DNA sequence is given as TGCAGCGTTGAAGCGGGAGGCCCCTTGTTCTTC. This translates into CSVEAGGPLFF.